The 21 T cell receptor beta chains listed next were all sequenced from one sample in a study of shared clonotypes between healthy human individuals. Sequencing was performed with immunoSEQ multiplex PCR; in TCRdb, only in-frame clones are kept and a portion is missing. Counted here are around 990,000 clones, around three quarters occurring once; the ten biggest clones make up approximately 0.9%. The sequencing input was memory CD4+ T cells from PBMCs. Subset noted: CD45RA-negative fraction. These receptor sequences come from a young man in good health. Some clones in this sample may be carry-over from other donors' samples.

The chain employs TRBV5-4 and TRBJ2-5, with D possibly matching TRBD1 (6 bases). The germline CDR1 and CDR2 sequences are SGHNT and YYREEE (reference sequence). Trimming cost V 1 base and J 1 base, with 11 bases left between them. The CDR3 is made up of 15 amino acids. As DNA, the CDR3 is TGTGCCAGCAGCTTGTACGCAGGGGCCCAAGAGACCCAGTACTTC. Translated, it gives CASSLYAGAQETQYF.

This sequence joins TRBV5-1 and TRBJ1-2, with D unclear. CDR1 SGHRS and CDR2 YFSETQ come from the germline V gene. The CDR3 is 15 amino acids. V lost 0 bases, J lost 4 bases, and 13 bases lay in between. The CDR3: CASSLDALDRYGYTF. The CDR3 bases are TGCGCCAGCAGCTTGGATGCTCTCGACCGCTATGGCTACACCTTC.

The chain is built from TRBV27 and TRBJ1-5, with D perhaps TRBD1 (5 bases). The CDR3 has 14 amino acids. Germline CDR1 and CDR2: MNHEY and SMNVEV (reference sequence). The V gene lost 5 bases and the J gene lost 0 bases, with 8 bases spanning the gap. This chain's CDR3 is CASSRGDSNQPQHF. The CDR3 coding sequence is TGTGCCAGCAGTAGAGGGGATAGCAATCAGCCCCAGCATTTT.

The chain is built from TRBV27 and TRBJ2-5; D is undetermined. The germline V gene encodes CDR1 MNHEY and CDR2 SMNVEV (reference sequence). This CDR3 is built from 14 residues. With 2 bases removed from V and 1 base from J, the gap between germline ends came to 8 bases. The CDR3 sequence: CASSLRTAQETQYF. CDR3 DNA sequence: TGTGCCAGCAGTTTACGGACCGCCCAAGAGACCCAGTACTTC.

This chain joins TRBV5-1 and TRBJ2-3; TRBD2 agrees at 9 bases. The germline gives CDR1 SGHRS, CDR2 YFSETQ. J gave up 4 bases and V 4 bases, and 4 bases lay outside the gene matches. This CDR3 region has 14 residues. CDR3 residues: CASSPREGPDTQYF. The CDR3 region has the DNA TGCGCCAGCAGCCCGCGGGAGGGGCCAGATACGCAGTATTTT.

This sequence joins TRBV9 and TRBJ2-3, with TRBD2 identical over 12 bases. V lost 0 bases and J lost 1; bases outside the gene matches: 3. The CDR3 is made up of 17 amino acids. CDR1 is SGDLS and CDR2 is YYNGEE in the germline V gene. The chain's CDR3 is CASSVGLAGEGTDTQYF. DNA for the CDR3: TGTGCCAGCAGCGTAGGACTAGCGGGAGAGGGCACAGATACGCAGTATTTT. The full variable domain, completed using reference TRBV9 and TRBJ2-3, is DSGVTQTPKHLITATGQRVTLRCSPRSGDLSVYWYQQSLDQGLQFLIQYYNGEERAKGNILERFSAQQFPDLHSELNLSSLELGDSALYFCASSVGLAGEGTDTQYFGPGTRLTVL.

This clone showed up just a few times. V and J are TRBV7-6 and TRBJ2-3; D is perhaps TRBD1 (6 bases). The CDR3 contains 16 residues. Germline lookup yields CDR1 SGHVS and CDR2 FNYEAQ. V lost 5 bases to trimming and J lost 3 bases, with 18 bases between them. The CDR3 here is CASSARPTGVTDTQYF. As DNA, the CDR3 is TGTGCCAGCAGCGCACGCCCGACAGGAGTAACAGATACGCAGTATTTT.

This chain links TRBV18 with TRBJ1-1, with D possibly matching TRBD1 (6 bases). This CDR3 is built from 15 residues. V lost 6 bases and J lost 1, with 15 bases in between. The germline V gene encodes CDR1 KGHSH and CDR2 LQKENI. The CDR3 coding sequence is TGTGCCAGCTCCCAGGTAGGGGGAAAGAACACTGAAGCTTTCTTT. Its translation is CASSQVGGKNTEAFF. Combining the CDR3 with reference TRBV18 and TRBJ1-1 gives the whole variable domain NAGVMQNPRHLVRRRGQEARLRCSPMKGHSHVYWYRQLPEEGLKFMVYLQKENIIDESGMPKERFSAEFPKEGPSILRIQQVVRGDSAAYFCASSQVGGKNTEAFFGQGTRLTVV.

Many counts were recorded for this clone. The rearrangement uses TRBV2 and TRBJ1-2; D gene unclear. The CDR3 is 14 residues long. The V gene's germline CDR1 is SNHLY and CDR2 FYNNEI. V lost 4 bases and J lost 4, with 13 bases in between. Written as DNA, the CDR3 is TGTGCCAGCAGTGTACAGTCTCCTAGCTATGGCTACACCTTC. Translation: CASSVQSPSYGYTF. The whole variable domain, filled in from reference TRBV2 and TRBJ1-2, reads EPEVTQTPSHQVTQMGQEVILRCVPISNHLYFYWYRQILGQKVEFLVSFYNNEISEKSEIFDDQFSVERPDGSNFTLKIRSTKLEDSAMYFCASSVQSPSYGYTFGSGTRLTVV.

The J gene is TRBJ2-2, the V gene TRBV5-1; a possible D gene is TRBD2 (5 bases). Deletions cut 1 base from V and 5 bases from J, with 15 bases between. This CDR3 has 16 amino acids. Looked up from germline, CDR1 is SGHRS and CDR2 is YFSETQ. The CDR3 region is CASSLLPADLTGELFF. The DNA of the CDR3 is TGCGCCAGCAGCTTGTTGCCAGCGGATCTAACCGGGGAGCTGTTTTTT.

The J gene is TRBJ2-5, the V gene TRBV25-1; perhaps D is TRBD1 or TRBD2 (5 bases each). Trimming took 7 bases from V and 5 from J, leaving 14 bases between them. Per germline, CDR1 MGHDK and CDR2 SYGVNS. The CDR3 length is 13 residues. CDR3 protein: CASTPTWGETQYF. The DNA of the CDR3 is TGTGCCAGCACCCCGACTTGGGGGGAGACCCAGTACTTC.

The chain has TRBV4-1 and TRBJ2-7; TRBD2 matches 9 bases. The J segment lost 3 bases and the V segment lost 0 bases, leaving 6 bases of the junction unmatched. The CDR3 loop spans 16 amino acids. Germline V gene lookup returns CDR1 MGHRA and CDR2 YSYEKL. For the CDR3, the DNA is TGCGCCAGCAGCCAAGATCAGACTAGCGGATACTACGAGCAGTACTTC. This encodes CASSQDQTSGYYEQYF.

The chain has TRBV5-1 and TRBJ2-1; D unresolved. The CDR3 covers 16 residues. CDR1 is SGHRS and CDR2 is YFSETQ in the germline V gene. V was shortened by 3 bases and J by 5 bases, with 18 bases between the two germline ends. CDR3 sequence reads: CASSYLGQATNNEQFF. CDR3 coding DNA: TGCGCCAGCAGCTATCTAGGCCAAGCCACCAACAATGAGCAGTTCTTC.

This clone was counted many times. This chain links TRBV4-3 with TRBJ2-7, with D perhaps assigned TRBD1 or TRBD2 (5 bases each). V was cut by 1 base and J by 6 bases, with 16 bases left in between. The CDR3 contains 15 residues. CDR1 is LGHNA, CDR2 YSLEER, per germline. Here the CDR3 reads CASSQGGAGVVEQYF. CDR3 bases: TGCGCCAGCAGCCAAGGAGGGGCAGGAGTTGTCGAGCAGTACTTC.

J is TRBJ2-7 and V is TRBV6-5, with a tentative D call TRBD1 (6 bases). Trimming took 4 bases from V and 5 from J, leaving 9 bases between them. Germline CDR1 is MNHEY and CDR2 is SVGAGI. The CDR3 spans 12 residues. This CDR3 reads CASSSTGHEQYF. The CDR3 bases are TGTGCCAGCAGTTCGACAGGCCACGAGCAGTACTTC.

This clone was recorded a few times. This chain joins TRBV29-1 and TRBJ1-1; TRBD1 might be the D (5 bases). Germline V lookup: CDR1 SQVTM, CDR2 ANQGSEA. With 5 bases removed from V and 1 base from J, the gap between germline ends came to 8 bases. The CDR3 length is 12 residues. In DNA, the CDR3 is TGCAGCGTTTTAGGACAGAACACTGAAGCTTTCTTT. The encoded protein is CSVLGQNTEAFF. Full variable domain (missing parts from reference TRBV29-1 and TRBJ1-1): SAVISQKPSRDICQRGTSLTIQCQVDSQVTMMFWYRQQPGQSLTLIATANQGSEATYESGFVIDKFPISRPNLTFSTLTVSNMSPEDSSIYLCSVLGQNTEAFFGQGTRLTVV.

As for this clone: A far more abundant clone sits one base away, making this likely a read error. The chain joins TRBV30 to TRBJ1-2; 7 positions match TRBD1. This CDR3 region has 16 residues. Per germline, CDR1 GTSNPN and CDR2 SVGIG (reference sequence). CDR3 nucleotide sequence: TGTGCCTGGGGTGTCAACCCACAGGGGACTCACTATGGCTACACCTTC. The encoded protein is CAWGVNPQGTHYGYTF. The entire variable domain, with the rest obtained from reference TRBV30 and TRBJ1-2, is as follows: SQTIHQWPATLVQPVGSPLSLECTVEGTSNPNLYWYRQAAGRGLQLLFYSVGIGQISSEVPQNLSASRPQDRQFILSSKKLLLSDSGFYLCAWGVNPQGTHYGYTFGSGTRLTVV.

V usage is TRBV28 and J usage is TRBJ2-7; 7 bases are shared with TRBD1. With V trimmed by 8 bases and J by 7 bases, 14 bases remained unmatched. CDR1 and CDR2 from the germline V gene are MDHEN and SYDVKM. The CDR3 is made up of 14 amino acids. The CDR3 DNA follows: TGTGCCAGCGGTTCTGGGACAGCGCTCTTTGAGCAGTACTTC. Translated: CASGSGTALFEQYF.

V gene TRBV10-3 combines with J gene TRBJ1-2; D call uncertain. The V end was cut by 2 bases, the J end by 5 bases, with 6 bases between. CDR1 is ENHRY, CDR2 SYGVKD, per germline. The CDR3 is 12 amino acids. The CDR3 sequence is CAISEEEYGYTF. Written as DNA, the CDR3 is TGTGCCATCAGTGAGGAAGAATATGGCTACACCTTC.

The genes are TRBV11-3 and TRBJ2-7; D gene ambiguous. V lost 5 bases and J 7 bases, leaving 15 bases between the germline ends. The germline gives CDR1 SGHNT, CDR2 YENEEA. This CDR3 is 13 amino acids long. Written as DNA, the CDR3 is TGTGCCAGCAGCCCCCAGGTCTTGGGAGAGCAGTACTTC. Its translation is CASSPQVLGEQYF.

The genes are TRBV15 and TRBJ2-5; D unresolved. The CDR3 runs 15 residues. CDR1 LNHNV and CDR2 YYDKDF come from the germline V gene (reference sequence). Between the trimmed V and J ends, which lost 0 bases and 2 bases, there was a span of 10 bases. CDR3 sequence: CATSRDRASQETQYF. CDR3 in DNA: TGTGCCACCAGCAGAGATCGGGCGTCTCAAGAGACCCAGTACTTC.